This T cell receptor (beta chain) emerged from a study of blood T cell repertoires in COVID-19. As for the study in general: The samples span acute and convalescent COVID-19 from the United States, Italy and Spain. T cells, B-cell-depleted T cells, or PBMCs provided the cDNA or gDNA that served as material.

Trimming at V came to 6 bases and at J to 2 bases, leaving 8 bases not matched to a gene. CDR3 length: 16 amino acids. The V gene's germline CDR1 is SNHLY and CDR2 FYNNEI. Original data processing: Reference gene primer amplification in the assay estimated nucleated cell counts. The method was immunoSEQ multiplex PCR; TCRdb's version includes in-frame clones alone and lacks a portion of them. Clone size and V and J calls were adopted from that table, with D and trimming inferred from the DNA. The repertoire holds roughly 70,000 clones, with approximately 78% as singletons. This rearrangement joins TRBV2 to TRBJ2-4; the match to TRBD1 covers 9 bases. The sample comprised peripheral blood. The receptor was isolated from a human donor in a cohort sampled during active COVID-19. This chain's CDR3 is CASRGDRALSKNIQYF. DNA of the CDR3: TGTGCCAGCAGGGGGGACAGGGCTTTATCCAAAAACATTCAGTACTTC.